What follows describes a single T cell receptor (beta chain). The clone's antigen remains unknown. No clone much larger than this one lies a single base away; base qualities are absent. The cohort consisted of hundreds of healthy bone marrow donors. All cohort members were sampled while nominally healthy, although unrecorded immune exposures were likely present. The donor was CMV seronegative and was included in the group of 352 seronegative cohort members. Each donor provided a peripheral blood sample, and peripheral blood mononuclear cells were used for TCR beta sequencing. The Qiagen DNeasy Blood Extraction Kit was used to extract genomic DNA from the blood cell samples. This record comes from a study of cytomegalovirus exposure and HLA in healthy donors (dated by TCRdb to about 2017). In terms of the full investigation: An earlier analysis of several hundred of the donors reported approximately 300 Gb of sequence data and 95 million to 130 million unique TCR beta sequences obtained from about 179 million T cells. An early release covering some 640 HLA-typed donors comprised 250 to 350 gigabases of sequencing data and tens of millions of unique TCR sequences. Of the approximately 400 genotyped donors, 81% were placed in the genetic ancestry cluster associated with self-reported Caucasian donors. The study aimed to test whether signatures of past pathogen exposure could be identified by cataloging public T cell receptors. The study profiled the T cell repertoires of 550 to 700 subjects by immunosequencing and related them to cytomegalovirus serostatus. Along with the approximately 700-subject first cohort, a separate validation cohort of over a hundred different subjects was used. To predict cytomegalovirus infection status, the study brought together high-throughput TCR immunosequencing, statistical association of individual TCRs with disease status, and machine learning. To study patterns of TCR occurrence, a later analysis re-analyzed previously published TCR beta repertoires from just over 650 donors and added high-resolution HLA genotyping. Rather than using new phenotypic data, the later analysis identified candidate immune exposures from TCR beta sequences and from how often those sequences occurred across donors. An earlier analysis of 587 of the donors used high-throughput TCR beta sequencing to judge whether each TCR beta V gene segment behaved as functional or pseudogenic. Donor age, sex, ethnicity and CMV serostatus were compiled alongside the repertoire data. A later genetic analysis used genome-wide SNP genotypes for about 55% of the 666 donors, treating that subset as a discovery cohort. All discovery cohort repertoires had been generated on a single sequencing platform. HLA typing included class I and class II loci at four-digit resolution. The number of donors typed differed by locus, with roughly 629-640 for A, B, C, DRB1 and DQB1, around 560 for DQA1, approximately 580 for DPA1, and 400 to 490 for DPB1. Because of strong linkage in the cohort, five DR-DQ haplotypes were treated as single units for association and clustering. On average, around 200,000 unique TCR beta nucleotide sequences were sequenced per donor among a few hundred genotyped donors of the cohort, with roughly 20% of those sequences being non-productive. The paper as a whole reports these results and caveats: Linkage disequilibrium might explain the correlated functional status among segregating V segments, but an unknown experimental factor could not be excluded. In a later genetic analysis, fewer N-insertions in productive TCRs were reported among donors in an Asian-associated ancestry cluster than the approximately 670-donor mean. HLA typing was unavailable for some donors at each locus, so association tests used only the typed subset. Because counts were too low, about 15 rarely observed V segments, including chromosome 9 orphons, were left out of the earlier analysis of 500 to 750 of the donors. According to the authors, the approach could potentially be generalized to other disease states and immunological phenotypes. In vitro tests confirmed that a few of the cytomegalovirus-associated TCR beta chains recognize cytomegalovirus antigens. The sequencing pipeline was judged likely to have produced a cluster of highly shared sequence variants as a technical artifact. A later analysis found that most CMV-associated TCR beta chains appeared HLA-restricted, with HLA associations seemingly driven largely by CMV exposure. According to a later analysis, parvovirus B19, influenza, CMV and Epstein-Barr virus appeared linked to several top co-occurrence clusters. Assigning TCR associations to individual alleles was difficult when HLA alleles, especially DR and DQ, strongly co-occurred. Immune exposure information for the cohort was limited to CMV serostatus. Compared with equally common non-associated chains, HLA-associated TCR beta chains in a later analysis were more clonally expanded and had lower generation probabilities. A later analysis found that TCR association rates varied across HLA loci, with DRB1 alleles showing the most associated TCRs and HLA-C alleles the fewest. This cohort had only TCR beta chains sequenced, and the lack of alpha or paired-chain data limited which features could be detected. The 87-base-pair reads could not distinguish some IMGT-functional V segments, including TRBV6-2 and TRBV6-3, so those segments were excluded. Broadly in line with IMGT annotations, most TCR beta V segments showed up in productive rearrangements about 87% or about 30% of the time in an earlier analysis of approximately 600 of the donors. The classifier was reported to diagnose cytomegalovirus status with high specificity and sensitivity in both the original cohort and the validation cohort. V-gene and J-gene trimming of TCR beta chains was associated with a missense DCLRE1C variant in a later genetic analysis, and the association was replicated in an independent cohort. A further reported finding was that TCR beta sequences accurately predicted the HLA-A and HLA-B alleles for most subjects in the first cohort. Most TCR sequences were seen in very few donors, while some public TCRs were found in many individuals. Specific HLA alleles were associated with 15,000 to 20,000 TCR beta sequences at a false discovery rate of 0.05 in a later analysis. A total of 150 to 200 TCR beta chains were listed by the study as associated with cytomegalovirus. The presence/absence analyses assumed that sequencing depth was roughly uniform across donors, and that assumption may not be true.

V and J are truncated by 0 bases and 7 bases respectively, leaving an intervening sequence of 13 bases. Inclusive of the bounding cysteine and phenylalanine, the CDR3 is 15 residues long. Solely the CDR3 DNA is kept, with 45 bases framed from the first base. Based on the germline V gene, the CDR1 and CDR2 sequences are MGHRA and YSYEKL. The library was made by the immunoSEQ multiplex PCR assay. For the multiplex PCR, a mixture combining 60 forward primers for TCR Vbeta segments and 13 reverse primers for TCR Jbeta segments was used. Amplification of the CDR3 region of rearranged TCR beta genes was performed with a multiplex PCR assay on genomic DNA. Amplified TCR beta libraries were sequenced as 87-base-pair reads on the Illumina HiSeq System. The paper's processing steps were these. A later analysis tallied about 77 million unique TCR beta chains across the 600 to 700 repertoires, and about 12 million of those chains were shared by two or more donors. Raw reads were error-corrected and collapsed into unique sequences by a nearest-neighbor algorithm in which closely related sequences were merged to remove PCR and sequencing errors. V, D and J gene segments were assigned by aligning CDR3 sequences to IMGT reference sequences. For a sequence to be retained, a match of at least six nucleotides to both a V gene segment and a J gene segment was required. Rearrangements were classified as productive when the CDR3 lacked stop codons and remained in frame with V and J, and all other rearrangements were classified as non-productive. Following IMGT convention, CDR3 was defined as the stretch from the second conserved V-encoded cysteine to the conserved J-encoded phenylalanine. The earlier analysis of about 590 of the donors excluded sequences that lacked an unambiguous match to a single V gene segment. In an earlier analysis of approximately 560 of the donors, a V segment was called functional when productive rearrangements were above 56.7%, and segregating when the standard deviation between donors exceeded 5%. A statistical classification framework was developed to diagnose cytomegalovirus status using the catalog of TCR beta chain sequences. V and J gene assignment, in a later analysis, came from comparing TCR nucleotide sequences with IMGT/GENE-DB human TR gene sequences. The TCRdist pipeline was used in a later analysis to assign CDR3 sequences and most-parsimonious VDJ recombination scenarios. A later analysis defined each TCR beta chain by its CDR3 amino acid sequence plus V-gene family, and excluded reads lacking a unique V-gene family. As a way to deal with suspected cross-contamination and a sequencing artifact, a later analysis dropped hundreds of nucleotide sequences that were highly shared and had low generation probability. In a later analysis, a clonal expansion index for each public chain was calculated from normalized within-repertoire ranks of inferred template counts. In a later analysis, generation probabilities were computed with a VDJ recombination model fitted to out-of-frame rearrangements, and the resulting probabilities were checked against IGoR. In a later analysis, TCR-TCR, TCR-HLA and TCR-CMV co-occurrence was scored with hypergeometric tests, and a repertoire-size bias correction was applied to TCR pairs. A later analysis estimated false discovery rates by permuting HLA or CMV assignments 20 times. In a later analysis, co-occurring TCRs were grouped using DBSCAN, with TCRdist sequence similarity added in when clustering inside HLA-allele-positive subsets. Repertoires with fewer than 30,000 or more than 120,000 public chains were left out of co-occurrence clustering, as were five repertoires with anomalous nucleotide sharing. Here the immuneACCESS table is served through TCRdb, limited to in-frame sequences with V and J called. Missing clones are a known gap in these copies; in checked studies unresolved V genes cover under half, and the rest lacks a known reason. The V and J calls and clone size come from that table; D and trimming were worked out from the DNA. A total of roughly 180,000 clones appear in this sample, around 72% of them only once. Of the sample, approximately 2.4% is held by the ten largest clones.

The material sequenced was PBMCs. The sequence joins TRBV4-1 to TRBJ1-5; TRBD1 might be the D gene, on 5 matching bases. This receptor was identified in a female donor in good health and CMV-seronegative. The CDR3 has the sequence CASSQDSRAGQPQHF. The DNA sequence is as follows: TGCGCCAGCAGCCAAGATAGCAGGGCGGGGCAGCCCCAGCATTTT.